These T cell receptor beta chains were read from a single sample in a study of shared clonotypes between healthy human individuals. Method: immunoSEQ multiplex PCR; TCRdb's copy keeps in-frame clones and lacks some. The repertoire consists of over a million clones, with roughly 95% occurring once and the leading ten covering roughly 1.2%. The sequenced sample consisted of naive CD4+ T cells sorted from blood. Receptor source: a man between 25 and 39 years old in good health. CDR3s include the opening cysteine and the closing phenylalanine or tryptophan.

cdr3_aa	v_call
CASSYEDRAGNQPQHF	TRBV6-6
CASSARQGRYEQYF	TRBV7-6
CASSFEANVLTF	TRBV11-3
CASSPYILTGKDETQYF	TRBV4-3
CASCDHLGSNQPQHF	TRBV19
CAWRRDSLNTEAFF	TRBV30
CASSPGGLAGEIEQYF	TRBV28
CAWSVLGRGAYEQYF	TRBV30
CASSLDGGSSNQPQHF	TRBV5-1
CAWSSVISGRPYEQYF	TRBV30
CASSYGDGGTNEKLFF	TRBV27
CATSRDTLNTEAFF	TRBV15
CASSATGAETQYF	TRBV5-5
CASSLVGQNEQYF	TRBV11-2
CASSEREVFDEQYF	TRBV28
CASSRYRGRSHEQYF	TRBV28
CASSQMGVGMNTEAFF	TRBV4-2
CASSEVGGEGDTQYF	TRBV2
CASRNSRPPCPYEQYF	TRBV6-4
CASSPGATNEKLFF	TRBV18
CASSLLNSNYNEQFF	TRBV7-2
CAITGTGASEQYF	TRBV10-3
CASSTRDRGRDGYTF	TRBV19
CASSIAYSGGQDYEQYF	TRBV19
CASSLRGRTYNEQFF	TRBV5-4
CASSATSGITYEQYF	TRBV6-1
CASRWSGTANTEAFF	TRBV2
CASSLDRVADTQYF	TRBV5-4
CASGSARRQGYEQFF	TRBV27
CASSLGMWRDTFYEQYF	TRBV7-8
CASSPVFSSSRGFSNQPQHF	TRBV7-8
CASSVSGLAFF	TRBV6-1
CATSKRDRGEKLFF	TRBV15
CASSLTGSSYNEQFF	TRBV10-1
CASSQVREQYF	TRBV14
CASSLVYPGFGNEQFF	TRBV7-8
CARSFSTRSIEKLFF	TRBV5-3
CASSFYRLSKNIQYF	TRBV5-4
CASRPGQGAFEQYF	TRBV7-8
CASSFRLAGRHEQFF	TRBV7-3
CASSWGQRGLLKGYTF	TRBV5-1
CATSRASGTGGTEAFF	TRBV15
CASSLAGVYEQYF	TRBV27
CASSLGLAGVSDTQYF	TRBV5-4
CASSLGRARGEQFF	TRBV19
CASSQDRAAFEKLFF	TRBV6-5
CASSFDKYNEQFF	TRBV28
CASSLSGRASDEQFF	TRBV5-6
CAGRTGEETQYF	TRBV6-1
CAISESPGPSGSGDTQYF	TRBV10-3
CASSFITGETQYF	TRBV5-1
CASSEGPGLSYEQYF	TRBV6-1
CSVYTGLAGEDTQYF	TRBV29-1